One sample yielded the 8 T cell receptor beta chains listed below, sequenced in a study of vaccination effects on CD4 cells after COVID-19. Clones were sequenced by immunoSEQ multiplex PCR, and TCRdb holds only the in-frame ones, with some missing. The table lists about 22,000 clones, roughly 73% of them singletons. ViraFEST expansion of antigen-specific CD4+ T cells with viral peptide pools preceded sequencing. With more than 9 days of culture completed, CD4+ T cells were isolated. Among the vaccine recipients, none had a prior SARS-CoV-2 infection, and nucleocapsid antibodies were negative. These receptors lack a known antigen. The starting material was CD4+ T cells from PBMCs cultured with HCoV-NL63 spike peptides, obtained before COVID-19 vaccination. The source is a human donor who received a COVID-19 vaccine.

The chain is built from TRBV7-9 and TRBJ2-7; D gene ambiguous. Germline CDR1 reads SEHNR; CDR2 reads FQNEAQ (reference sequence). CDR3 length: 12 residues. Trimming stripped 5 bases from V and 3 bases from J, with 8 bases between. CDR3 loop: CASSPRIYEQYF. DNA of the CDR3: TGTGCCAGCAGCCCCCGGATCTACGAGCAGTACTTC. The entire variable domain, with the rest obtained from reference TRBV7-9 and TRBJ2-7, is as follows: DTGVSQNPRHKITKRGQNVTFRCDPISEHNRLYWYRQTLGQGPEFLTYFQNEAQLEKSRLLSDRFSAERPKGSFSTLEIQRTEQGDSAMYLCASSPRIYEQYFGPGTRLTVT.

The genes are TRBV19 and TRBJ1-1, with 7 bases aligning to TRBD1. The CDR3 extends over 15 amino acids. CDR1 and CDR2 from the germline V gene are LNHDA and SQIVND (reference sequence). V dropped 2 bases and J dropped 4; count of bases not matched to a gene: 7. For the CDR3, the DNA is TGTGCCAGTAGTATAAGGGGGCGGGGAGGCACTGAAGCTTTCTTT. Translated: CASSIRGRGGTEAFF.

This clone occurred once. The chain recombines TRBV5-1 with TRBJ2-3; 7 bases align to TRBD1. The CDR3 runs to 14 residues. J gave up 4 bases and V 1 base, and 3 bases lay outside the gene matches. The germline V gene has CDR1 SGHRS and CDR2 YFSETQ. The CDR3 bases are TGCGCCAGCAGCTTGAGGCAGGGGGCAGATACGCAGTATTTT. This encodes CASSLRQGADTQYF.

The CDR3 DNA reads as TGTGCCAGCAGCTTGTGGGACTTCTACGAGCAGTACTTC. This codes for CASSLWDFYEQYF. The chain employs TRBV11-3 and TRBJ2-7, with a weak D call TRBD2 (6 bases). Trimming removed 3 bases from V and 3 bases from J, with 9 bases in between. CDR3 size: 13 residues. Per germline, CDR1 SGHNT and CDR2 YENEEA. Drawing the rest from reference TRBV11-3 and TRBJ2-7, the complete variable domain is EAGVVQSPRYKIIEKKQPVAFWCNPISGHNTLYWYLQNLGQGPELLIRYENEEAVDDSQLPKDRFSAERLKGVDSTLKIQPAELGDSAVYLCASSLWDFYEQYFGPGTRLTVT.

The V and J genes are TRBV5-8 and TRBJ2-5, with TRBD2 as a possible D gene (6 bases). Germline V gives CDR1 SGHTS, CDR2 YDEGEE. The CDR3 totals 15 residues. With 5 bases removed from V and 2 bases from J, the gap between germline ends came to 16 bases. CDR3 nucleotides: TGTGCCAGCAGTCTGACCCGACTAGTTCAAGAGACCCAGTACTTC. This translates into CASSLTRLVQETQYF.

This chain links TRBV5-4 with TRBJ2-7, with 8 positions matching TRBD1. Germline values: CDR1 SGHNT, CDR2 YYREEE (reference sequence). CDR3 size: 15 residues. Trimming removed 4 bases from V and 1 base from J; junction bases left unmatched: 7. CDR3 DNA: TGTGCCAGCAGCCCGGTGGGACAGGTGTCCTACGAGCAGTACTTC. It is translated as CASSPVGQVSYEQYF. Based on the CDR3 plus reference TRBV5-4 and TRBJ2-7, the full variable domain is ETGVTQSPTHLIKTRGQQVTLRCSSQSGHNTVSWYQQALGQGPQFIFQYYREEENGRGNFPPRFSGLQFPNYSSELNVNALELDDSALYLCASSPVGQVSYEQYFGPGTRLTVT.

The V and J genes are TRBV5-5 and TRBJ2-3; 7 bases are shared with TRBD2. V dropped 3 bases and J dropped 0; count of bases not matched to a gene: 7. This CDR3 region has 16 residues. Germline V CDR1 and CDR2: SGHKS, YYEKEE (reference sequence). CDR3: CASSSLASGSTDTQYF. Written as DNA, the CDR3 is TGTGCCAGCAGCTCCCTGGCTAGCGGTAGCACAGATACGCAGTATTTT.

The CDR3 DNA is TGTGCCAGCAGCCAAGATTTGTCTAGCGGATCCTACAATGAGCAGTTCTTC. Translated, it gives CASSQDLSSGSYNEQFF. J is TRBJ2-1 and V is TRBV4-2, with 7 bases identical to TRBD2. Looked up from germline, CDR1 is LGHNA and CDR2 is YNFKEQ. The CDR3 spans 17 residues. Trimming took 0 bases from V and 1 from J; bases not matched to a gene: 6.